This is a list of T cell receptor beta chains from one sample in a study of blood T cells in healthy people across ages. Via MiXCR, TCRdb re-called the 5' RACE reads, giving one row per CDR3 protein. Of some 710,000 distinct CDR3 sequences in the sample, around a fifth were seen once. Sequencing was carried out using blood. These TCRs come from a man in his 70s in good health. Each CDR3 is given with its conserved first and last residue. The D gene is left open where the match is weak.

V	J	D	CDR3
TRBV3-1	TRBJ1-1	NA	CASRVGQGMNTEAFF
TRBV20-1	TRBJ2-5	TRBD2	CSATLAGEMYQETQYF
TRBV19	TRBJ1-3	NA	CASSQPGGLRDTIYF
TRBV6-2/TRBV6-3	TRBJ2-7	TRBD2	CASRPGLADIYEQYF
TRBV25-1	TRBJ1-4	TRBD1	CASSGLGQENEKLFF
TRBV29-1	TRBJ2-4	TRBD1	CSVTGQGANIQYF
TRBV20-1	TRBJ1-2	TRBD1	CNLGTGHGYTF
TRBV4-2	TRBJ2-1	TRBD2	CASSQAGLGANEQFF
TRBV6-5	TRBJ1-1	NA	CASSSPLEGNTEAFF
TRBV5-6	TRBJ2-3	NA	CASSPRTFRGADTQYF